The present TCR beta chain was sequenced within a study of OX40 agonist ivuxolimab in advanced cancers. Whole-study context: Ivuxolimab, an agonistic anti-OX40 (CD134) antibody, was given to patients.

The CDR3 is made up of 17 amino acids. Germline V CDR1 and CDR2: MNHEY, SMNVEV (reference sequence). V lost 5 bases and J lost 2; bases outside the gene matches: 13. TCRdb's copy holds only in-frame clones and misses some; the assay was immunoSEQ multiplex PCR. The data show some 48,000 clones, less than 85% seen once. Study conclusions and caveats: The expanded peripheral T cells' antigen specificity was not determined. Patients with a partial response at 0.1-3.0 mg/kg had among the lowest clonal expansion.

A single count supports this clone. The antigen remains unidentified. The starting material was CD4+ or CD8+ T cells sorted from blood, obtained in a trial of the OX40 agonist ivuxolimab. V is TRBV27 and J is TRBJ2-3; TRBD1 matches at 7 bases. The source of this sequence is an adult with an advanced solid tumor such as melanoma, head and neck, liver or kidney cancer. CDR3 protein: CASSPHTGVVPTDTQYF. The CDR3 region has the DNA TGTGCCAGCAGTCCCCACACAGGGGTAGTCCCCACAGATACGCAGTATTTT.